The 11 T cell receptor beta chains given below trace back to one sample, sequenced in a study of cytomegalovirus exposure and HLA in healthy donors. Both 60 Vbeta primers and 13 Jbeta primers went into the PCR. Measured with immunoSEQ multiplex PCR; TCRdb has only the in-frame clones, and not every one. The sample gives approximately 120,000 clones, roughly 80% of which show up once; roughly 8.2% is in the top ten. The specimen was PBMCs. These receptors were taken from a woman in her forties or fifties in good health and CMV-seropositive.

The gene calls are TRBV7-8 and TRBJ1-2; D may be TRBD1 (5 bases). Germline V gene data show CDR1 as SGHVS and CDR2 as FQNEAQ. The CDR3 totals 13 residues. The germline V and J ends were trimmed by 5 bases and 1 base, with 8 bases remaining between them. CDR3 amino acids: CASSVDSNYGYTF. The CDR3 DNA reads TGTGCCAGCAGCGTCGACAGTAACTATGGCTACACCTTC. The variable domain in full, with the rest retrieved from reference TRBV7-8 and TRBJ1-2, is GAGVSQSPRYKVAKRGQDVALRCDPISGHVSLFWYQQALGQGPEFLTYFQNEAQLDKSGLPSDRFFAERPEGSVSTLKIQRTQQEDSAVYLCASSVDSNYGYTFGSGTRLTVV.

This clone was counted only a few times. The V call is TRBV4-2, the J call TRBJ2-7, with 9 bases fitting TRBD2. V gave up 1 base and J gave up 4 bases; unmatched junction bases: 2. Germline V gives CDR1 LGHNA, CDR2 YNFKEQ. The CDR3 is 14 amino acids. Here the CDR3 reads CASSQASGVYEQYF. Written as DNA, the CDR3 is TGTGCCAGCAGCCAAGCTAGCGGGGTTTACGAGCAGTACTTC.

This CDR3 is CASSPPGQANSPLHF. As DNA, the CDR3 is TGTGCCAGCTCACCACCGGGACAGGCTAATTCACCCCTCCACTTT. The chain employs TRBV18 and TRBJ1-6; 8 bases are a match to TRBD1. The germline V gene encodes CDR1 KGHSH and CDR2 LQKENI. V lost 0 bases and J lost 6; bases outside the gene matches: 1. The CDR3 is made up of 15 amino acids.

V is TRBV19 and J is TRBJ2-3; TRBD2 might be the D (5 bases). Germline values: CDR1 LNHDA, CDR2 SQIVND (reference sequence). V was shortened by 5 bases and J by 2 bases, with 8 bases between the two germline ends. There are 13 residues in the CDR3. CDR3 loop: CASSEGLTDTQYF. DNA of the CDR3: TGTGCCAGTAGTGAGGGCCTCACAGATACGCAGTATTTT.

This rearrangement joins TRBV5-4 to TRBJ1-1, with D unresolved. CDR1 and CDR2 from the germline V gene are SGHNT and YYREEE (reference sequence). The CDR3 has 14 residues. Trimming cost V 2 bases and J 2 bases, with 10 bases left between them. CDR3 loop: CASSFRGPNTEAFF. CDR3 DNA sequence: TGTGCCAGCAGCTTCCGAGGGCCCAACACTGAAGCTTTCTTT.

The chain has TRBV7-2 and TRBJ2-7; TRBD2 matches 13 bases. Germline V gene data show CDR1 as SGHTA and CDR2 as FQGNSA. The V gene end was trimmed by 3 bases and the J gene end by 1 base; junction bases not matched to a gene: 3. This CDR3 has 16 residues. DNA of the CDR3: TGTGCCAGCAGCTTCAGACTAGCGGGAGGTTCCTACGAGCAGTACTTC. The encoded protein is CASSFRLAGGSYEQYF.

V is TRBV4-1 and J is TRBJ2-7; D possibly corresponds to TRBD1 (6 bases). The CDR3 totals 14 residues. Trimming left V 4 bases short and J 4 bases short, with 14 bases between. CDR1 and CDR2 (germline): MGHRA, YSYEKL. The CDR3 DNA follows: TGCGCCAGCAGCCCCCGGACAGTAGCTTACGAGCAGTACTTC. As protein: CASSPRTVAYEQYF.

This clone has only a few counts. This rearrangement joins TRBV12-5 to TRBJ1-2, with 8 bases that match TRBD1. Germline V gene data show CDR1 as LGHNT and CDR2 as FRNRAP. This CDR3 is built from 14 residues. V was pared by 5 bases and J by 14 bases, with 16 bases of the junction left unmatched. CDR3 protein: CASGGSGTGNKETF. The CDR3 DNA reads TGTGCTAGTGGTGGCTCCGGGACAGGTAATAAAGAGACCTTC.

There are a few counts of this clone. The CDR3 reads CASSSLTGDWGEQFF. CDR3 nucleotide sequence: TGTGCCAGCAGCTCGCTAACGGGGGATTGGGGTGAGCAGTTCTTC. This chain joins TRBV11-2 and TRBJ2-1, with D possibly TRBD2 on 6 matching bases. From germline, CDR1 is SGHAT and CDR2 FQNNGV. The V and J ends lost 4 bases and 9 bases respectively, with 19 bases between them. CDR3 length: 15 residues.

This clone was seen a handful of times. The chain joins TRBV5-1 to TRBJ1-2; TRBD1 might be the D (6 bases). Trimming removed 0 bases from V and 6 bases from J, with 9 bases in between. This CDR3 has 13 residues. Germline CDR1 is SGHRS and CDR2 is YFSETQ. The CDR3 reads CASSLGAGDGYTF. The CDR3 DNA sequence: TGCGCCAGCAGCTTGGGGGCAGGGGATGGCTACACCTTC. Filled out from reference TRBV5-1 and TRBJ1-2, the complete variable domain reads KAGVTQTPRYLIKTRGQQVTLSCSPISGHRSVSWYQQTPGQGLQFLFEYFSETQRNKGNFPGRFSGRQFSNSRSEMNVSTLELGDSALYLCASSLGAGDGYTFGSGTRLTVV.

V and J are TRBV10-1 and TRBJ2-7, with D tentatively TRBD2 (5 bases). V shed 2 bases and J shed 6 bases, with 20 bases lying between them. The germline V gene encodes CDR1 WNHNN and CDR2 SYGVQD (reference sequence). The CDR3 is 16 amino acids. CDR3 amino acids: CASSEAGLSLPLEQYF. CDR3 in DNA: TGCGCCAGCAGTGAGGCCGGACTGTCCCTCCCACTCGAGCAGTACTTC.